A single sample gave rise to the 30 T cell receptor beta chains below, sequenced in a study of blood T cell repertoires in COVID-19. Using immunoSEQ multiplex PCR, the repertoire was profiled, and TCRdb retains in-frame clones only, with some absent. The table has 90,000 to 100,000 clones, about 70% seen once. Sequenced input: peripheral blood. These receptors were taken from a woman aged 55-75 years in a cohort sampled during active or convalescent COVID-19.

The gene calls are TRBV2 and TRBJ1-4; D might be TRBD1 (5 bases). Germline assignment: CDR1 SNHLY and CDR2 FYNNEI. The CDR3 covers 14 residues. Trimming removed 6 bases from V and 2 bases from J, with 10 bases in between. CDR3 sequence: CASREGSTNEKLFF. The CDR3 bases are TGTGCCAGCAGGGAGGGGAGTACTAATGAAAAACTGTTTTTT.

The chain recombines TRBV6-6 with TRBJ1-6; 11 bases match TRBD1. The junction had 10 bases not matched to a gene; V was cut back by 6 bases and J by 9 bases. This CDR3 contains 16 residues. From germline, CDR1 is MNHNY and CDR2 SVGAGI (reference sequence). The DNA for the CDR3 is TGTGCCAGCAGACGACAGGGGACAGGGGGAGGTTCACCCCTCCACTTT. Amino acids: CASRRQGTGGGSPLHF.

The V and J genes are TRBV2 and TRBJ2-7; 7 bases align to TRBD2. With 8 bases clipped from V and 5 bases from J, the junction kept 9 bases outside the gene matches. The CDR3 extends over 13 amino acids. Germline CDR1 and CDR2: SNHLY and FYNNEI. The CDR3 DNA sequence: TGTGCCAGCGGGAGGGCAGGGATCCACGAGCAGTACTTC. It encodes CASGRAGIHEQYF.

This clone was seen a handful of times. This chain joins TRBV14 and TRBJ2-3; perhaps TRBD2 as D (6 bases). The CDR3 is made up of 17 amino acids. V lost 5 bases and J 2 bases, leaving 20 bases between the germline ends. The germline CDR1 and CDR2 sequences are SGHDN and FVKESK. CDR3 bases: TGTGCCAGCAGCTTAGCCCTGACTAGTAAACTCACAGATACGCAGTATTTT. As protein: CASSLALTSKLTDTQYF.

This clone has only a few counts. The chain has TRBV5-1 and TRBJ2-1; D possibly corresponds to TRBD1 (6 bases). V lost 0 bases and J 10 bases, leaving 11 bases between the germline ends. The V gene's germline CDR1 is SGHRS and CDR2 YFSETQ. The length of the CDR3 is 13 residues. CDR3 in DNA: TGCGCCAGCAGCTTGGAACAGGGTTTGGAGCAGTTCTTC. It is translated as CASSLEQGLEQFF. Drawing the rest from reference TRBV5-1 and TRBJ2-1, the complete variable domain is KAGVTQTPRYLIKTRGQQVTLSCSPISGHRSVSWYQQTPGQGLQFLFEYFSETQRNKGNFPGRFSGRQFSNSRSEMNVSTLELGDSALYLCASSLEQGLEQFFGPGTRLTVL.

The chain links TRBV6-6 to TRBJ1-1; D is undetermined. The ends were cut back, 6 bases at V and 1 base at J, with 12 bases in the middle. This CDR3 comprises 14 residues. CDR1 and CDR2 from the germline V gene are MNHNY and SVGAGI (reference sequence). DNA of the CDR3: TGTGCCAGCAGCACCCAACACGAGAACACTGAAGCTTTCTTT. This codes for CASSTQHENTEAFF.

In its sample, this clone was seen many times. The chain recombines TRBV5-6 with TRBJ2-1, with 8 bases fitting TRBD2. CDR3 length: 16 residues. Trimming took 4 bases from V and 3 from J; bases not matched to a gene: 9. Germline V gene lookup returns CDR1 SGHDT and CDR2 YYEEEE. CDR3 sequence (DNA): TGTGCCAGCAGCGTCGCTGGTAGCGGGGTCTACAATGAGCAGTTCTTC. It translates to CASSVAGSGVYNEQFF. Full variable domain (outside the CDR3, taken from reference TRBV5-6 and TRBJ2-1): DAGVTQSPTHLIKTRGQQVTLRCSPKSGHDTVSWYQQALGQGPQFIFQYYEEEERQRGNFPDRFSGHQFPNYSSELNVNALLLGDSALYLCASSVAGSGVYNEQFFGPGTRLTVL.

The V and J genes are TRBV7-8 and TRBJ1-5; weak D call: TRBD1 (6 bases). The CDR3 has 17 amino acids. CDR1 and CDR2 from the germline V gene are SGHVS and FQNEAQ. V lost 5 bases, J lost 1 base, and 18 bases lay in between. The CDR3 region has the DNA TGTGCCAGCAGCCCCCGGGGGGGGGCCAACAGCAATCAGCCCCAGCATTTT. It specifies CASSPRGGANSNQPQHF.

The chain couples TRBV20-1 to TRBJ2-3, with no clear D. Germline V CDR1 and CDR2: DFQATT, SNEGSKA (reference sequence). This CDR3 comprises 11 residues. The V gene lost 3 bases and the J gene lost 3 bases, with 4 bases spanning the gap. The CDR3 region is CSASGTDTQYF. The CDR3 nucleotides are TGCAGTGCTAGCGGTACAGATACGCAGTATTTT.

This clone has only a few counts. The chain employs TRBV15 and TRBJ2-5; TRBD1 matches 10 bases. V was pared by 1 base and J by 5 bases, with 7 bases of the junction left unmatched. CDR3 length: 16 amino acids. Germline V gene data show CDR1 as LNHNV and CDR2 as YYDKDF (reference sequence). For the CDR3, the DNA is TGTGCCACCAGCAGAGGGGGACAGGGGCAGTTTGAGACCCAGTACTTC. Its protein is CATSRGGQGQFETQYF.

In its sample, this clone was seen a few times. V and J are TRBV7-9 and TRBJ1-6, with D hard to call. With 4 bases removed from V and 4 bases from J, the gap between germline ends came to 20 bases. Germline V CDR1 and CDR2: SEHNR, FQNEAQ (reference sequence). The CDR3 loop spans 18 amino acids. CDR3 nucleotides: TGTGCCAGCAGCTCTTCCGTGGCAGATGCATCATATAATTCACCCCTCCACTTT. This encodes CASSSSVADASYNSPLHF.

CDR3 region: CASSLVPDSSGGYTF. The CDR3 DNA is TGCGCCAGCAGCTTGGTCCCGGACAGCTCGGGTGGCTACACCTTC. The V gene is TRBV5-1, the J gene TRBJ1-2, with D perhaps matching TRBD1 (6 bases). The V gene lost 0 bases and the J gene lost 7 bases, with 16 bases spanning the gap. This CDR3 has 15 amino acids. The germline gives CDR1 SGHRS, CDR2 YFSETQ.

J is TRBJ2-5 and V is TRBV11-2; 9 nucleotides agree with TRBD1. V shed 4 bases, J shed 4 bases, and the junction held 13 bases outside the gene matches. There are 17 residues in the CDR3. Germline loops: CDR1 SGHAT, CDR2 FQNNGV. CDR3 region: CASSSIRGQGNRETQYF. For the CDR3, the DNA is TGTGCCAGCAGCTCCATCCGAGGACAGGGGAATCGAGAGACCCAGTACTTC.

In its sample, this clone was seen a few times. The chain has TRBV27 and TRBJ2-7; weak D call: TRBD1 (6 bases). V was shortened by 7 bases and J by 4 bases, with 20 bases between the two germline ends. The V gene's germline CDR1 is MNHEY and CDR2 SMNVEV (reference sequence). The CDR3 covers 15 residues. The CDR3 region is CASTSGPGVAYEQYF. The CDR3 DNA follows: TGTGCCAGCACCTCCGGTCCAGGGGTTGCTTACGAGCAGTACTTC.

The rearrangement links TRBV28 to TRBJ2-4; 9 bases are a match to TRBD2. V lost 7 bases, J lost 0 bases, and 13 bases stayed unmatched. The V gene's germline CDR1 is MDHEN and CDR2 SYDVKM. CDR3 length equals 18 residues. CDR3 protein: CASTFRVKRGVAKNIQYF. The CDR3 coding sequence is TGTGCCAGCACCTTCCGGGTCAAGCGGGGGGTAGCCAAAAACATTCAGTACTTC. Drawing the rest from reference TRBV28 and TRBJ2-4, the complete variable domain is DVKVTQSSRYLVKRTGEKVFLECVQDMDHENMFWYRQDPGLGLRLIYFSYDVKMKEKGDIPEGYSVSREKKERFSLILESASTNQTSMYLCASTFRVKRGVAKNIQYFGAGTRLSVL.

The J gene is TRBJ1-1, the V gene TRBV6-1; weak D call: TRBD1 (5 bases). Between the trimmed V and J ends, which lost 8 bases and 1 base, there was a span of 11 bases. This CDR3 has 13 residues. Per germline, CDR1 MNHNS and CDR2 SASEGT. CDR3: CASGRQGNTEAFF. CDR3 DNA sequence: TGTGCCAGCGGCCGGCAGGGGAACACTGAAGCTTTCTTT.

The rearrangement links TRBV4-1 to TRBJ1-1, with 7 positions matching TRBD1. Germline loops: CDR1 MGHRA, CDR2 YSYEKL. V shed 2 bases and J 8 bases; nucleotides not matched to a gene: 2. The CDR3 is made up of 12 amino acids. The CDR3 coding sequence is TGCGCCAGCAGCCAAAAGGGACAGGAAGCTTTCTTT. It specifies CASSQKGQEAFF.

The CDR3 DNA reads as TGTGCCAGCAGCCAAGAAGGGCGGGGAACCCAAGAGACCCAGTACTTC. This codes for CASSQEGRGTQETQYF. The chain employs TRBV3-1 (or the pseudogene TRBV3-2) and TRBJ2-5; the D gene is possibly TRBD2 (6 bases). V gave up 0 bases and J gave up 1 base, with 12 bases separating them. CDR1 LGHDT and CDR2 YNNKEL come from the germline V gene (reference sequence). The CDR3 loop spans 16 amino acids.

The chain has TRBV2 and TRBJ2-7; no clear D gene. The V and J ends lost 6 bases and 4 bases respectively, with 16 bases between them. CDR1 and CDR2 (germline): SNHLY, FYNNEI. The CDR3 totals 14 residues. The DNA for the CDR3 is TGTGCCAGCAGAGATAACGGTCCCCATTACGAGCAGTACTTC. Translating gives CASRDNGPHYEQYF.

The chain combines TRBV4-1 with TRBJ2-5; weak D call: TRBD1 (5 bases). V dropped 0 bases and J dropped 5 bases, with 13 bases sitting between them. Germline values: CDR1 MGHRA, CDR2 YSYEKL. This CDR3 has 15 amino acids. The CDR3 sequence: CASSQDPQGLETQYF. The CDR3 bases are TGCGCCAGCAGCCAAGATCCTCAGGGTTTGGAGACCCAGTACTTC.

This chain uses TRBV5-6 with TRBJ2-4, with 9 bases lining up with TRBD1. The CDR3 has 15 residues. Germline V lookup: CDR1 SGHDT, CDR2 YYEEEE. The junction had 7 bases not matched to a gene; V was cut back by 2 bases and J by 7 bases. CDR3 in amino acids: CASSFAGTGPNIQYF. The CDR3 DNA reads TGTGCCAGCAGCTTTGCCGGGACAGGGCCCAACATTCAGTACTTC.

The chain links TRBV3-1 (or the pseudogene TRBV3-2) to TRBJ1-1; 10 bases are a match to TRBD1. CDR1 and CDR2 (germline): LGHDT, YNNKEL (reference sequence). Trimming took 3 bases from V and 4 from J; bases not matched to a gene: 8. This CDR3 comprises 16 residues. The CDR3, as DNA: TGTGCCAGCAGCCACAGGACCGGGACAGGGGTCACTGAAGCTTTCTTT. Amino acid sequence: CASSHRTGTGVTEAFF.

CDR3 DNA: TGCGCCAGCAGCTCGCAGCCGGGACTAGCGGCCGGGGAGCTGTTTTTT. It yields the protein CASSSQPGLAAGELFF. The gene calls are TRBV5-1 and TRBJ2-2; 11 bases match TRBD2. J was trimmed by 6 bases and V by 3 bases; bases with no gene match: 7. Germline loops: CDR1 SGHRS, CDR2 YFSETQ. The CDR3 is 16 amino acids.

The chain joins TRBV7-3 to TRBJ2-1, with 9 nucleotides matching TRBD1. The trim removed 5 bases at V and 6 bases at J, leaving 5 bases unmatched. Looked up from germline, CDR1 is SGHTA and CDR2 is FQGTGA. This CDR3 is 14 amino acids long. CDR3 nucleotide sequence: TGTGCCAGCAGCCGACAGGGGGGAGGCAATGAGCAGTTCTTC. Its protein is CASSRQGGGNEQFF.

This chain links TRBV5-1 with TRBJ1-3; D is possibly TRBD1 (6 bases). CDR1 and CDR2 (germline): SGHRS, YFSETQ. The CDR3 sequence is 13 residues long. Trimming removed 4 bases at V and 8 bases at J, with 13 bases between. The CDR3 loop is CASSAGQLDTIYF. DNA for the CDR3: TGCGCCAGCAGCGCCGGACAGCTCGACACCATATATTTT.

The CDR3 loop reads CASGSGVTINIQYF. The CDR3 nucleotides read TGTGCCAGCGGGAGCGGGGTAACTATAAACATTCAGTACTTC. The chain carries TRBV2 and TRBJ2-4, with 7 bases identical to TRBD2. Trimming took 8 bases from V and 6 from J; bases not matched to a gene: 10. Germline V CDR1 and CDR2: SNHLY, FYNNEI. The CDR3 is 14 amino acids.

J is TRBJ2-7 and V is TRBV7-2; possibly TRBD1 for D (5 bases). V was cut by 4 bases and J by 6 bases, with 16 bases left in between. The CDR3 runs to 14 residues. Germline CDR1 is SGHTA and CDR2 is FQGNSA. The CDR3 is CASSSRAGKGEQYF. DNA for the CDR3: TGTGCCAGCAGCTCCCGGGCAGGGAAGGGCGAGCAGTACTTC.

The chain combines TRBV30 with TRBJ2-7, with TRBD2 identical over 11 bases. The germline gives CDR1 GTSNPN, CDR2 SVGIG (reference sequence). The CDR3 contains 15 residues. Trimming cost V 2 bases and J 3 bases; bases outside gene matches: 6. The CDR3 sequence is CAWSKGLAEIYEQYF. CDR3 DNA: TGTGCCTGGAGTAAGGGACTAGCGGAGATCTACGAGCAGTACTTC.

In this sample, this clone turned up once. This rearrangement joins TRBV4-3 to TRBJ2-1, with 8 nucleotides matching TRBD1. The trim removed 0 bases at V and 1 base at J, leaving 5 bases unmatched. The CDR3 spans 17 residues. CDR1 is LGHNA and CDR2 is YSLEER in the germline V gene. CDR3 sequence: CASSQDRQGASYNEQFF. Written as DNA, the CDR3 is TGCGCCAGCAGCCAAGATAGGCAGGGGGCATCCTACAATGAGCAGTTCTTC.

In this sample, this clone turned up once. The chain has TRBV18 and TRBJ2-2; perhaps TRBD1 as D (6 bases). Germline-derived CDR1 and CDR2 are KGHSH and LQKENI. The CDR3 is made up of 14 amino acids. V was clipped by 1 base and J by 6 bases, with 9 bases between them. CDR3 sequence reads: CASSPQQGPGELFF. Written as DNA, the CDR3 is TGTGCCAGCTCACCACAACAGGGCCCCGGGGAGCTGTTTTTT.